The T cell receptor (beta chain) under discussion was sequenced for a study of blood T cell repertoires in COVID-19. Turning to the study itself: Both acute and convalescent COVID-19 samples were obtained from the United States, Italy and Spain.

Measured with immunoSEQ multiplex PCR; TCRdb has only the in-frame clones, and not every one. The sample lists about 370,000 clones, around 87% occurring once. CDR1 and CDR2 from the germline V gene are SGHTA and FQGNSA. This CDR3 has 16 residues. V lost 1 base and J 4 bases, leaving 16 bases between the germline ends. This TCR was sampled from a man aged 18 to 30 who had recovered from COVID-19. J is TRBJ1-2 and V is TRBV7-2; D is unresolved. The sample taken for sequencing was PBMCs or T cells enriched from blood (not recorded which). As DNA, the CDR3 is TGTGCCAGCAGCTTAGAGAGAGGGTTAAATCTCTATGGCTACACCTTC. Its translation: CASSLERGLNLYGYTF.